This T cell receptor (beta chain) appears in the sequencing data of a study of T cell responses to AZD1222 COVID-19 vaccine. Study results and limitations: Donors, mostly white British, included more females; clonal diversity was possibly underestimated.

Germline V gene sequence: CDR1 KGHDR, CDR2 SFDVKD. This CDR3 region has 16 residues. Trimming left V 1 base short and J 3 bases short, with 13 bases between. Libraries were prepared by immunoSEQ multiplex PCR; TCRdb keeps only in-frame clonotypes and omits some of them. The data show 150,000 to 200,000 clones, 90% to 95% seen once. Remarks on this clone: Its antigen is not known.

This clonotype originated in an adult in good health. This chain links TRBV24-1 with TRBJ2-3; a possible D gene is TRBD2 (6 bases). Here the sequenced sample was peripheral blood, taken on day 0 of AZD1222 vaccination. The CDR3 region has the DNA TGTGCCACCAGTGATTTAGCCGGGAGAAGTACAGATACGCAGTATTTT. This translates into CATSDLAGRSTDTQYF.